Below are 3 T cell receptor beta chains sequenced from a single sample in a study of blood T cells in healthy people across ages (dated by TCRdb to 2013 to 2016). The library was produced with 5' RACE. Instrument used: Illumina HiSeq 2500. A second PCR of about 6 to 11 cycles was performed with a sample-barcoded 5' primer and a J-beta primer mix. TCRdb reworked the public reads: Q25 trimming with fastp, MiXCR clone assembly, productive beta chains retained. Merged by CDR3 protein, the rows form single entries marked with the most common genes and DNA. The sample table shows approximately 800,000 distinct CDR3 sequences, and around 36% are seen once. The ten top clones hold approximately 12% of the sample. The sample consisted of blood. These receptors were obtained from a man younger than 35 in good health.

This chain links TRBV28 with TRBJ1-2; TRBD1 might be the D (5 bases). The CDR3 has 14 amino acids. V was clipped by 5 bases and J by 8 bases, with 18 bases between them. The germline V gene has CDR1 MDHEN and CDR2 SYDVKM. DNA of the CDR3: TGTGCCAGCAGTCTCCCTCCTTGGGGGGGAGGCTACACCTTC. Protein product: CASSLPPWGGGYTF.

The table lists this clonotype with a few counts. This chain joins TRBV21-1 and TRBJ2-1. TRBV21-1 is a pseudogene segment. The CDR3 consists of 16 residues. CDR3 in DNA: TGTGCCAGCAGCAAAGAAAGATACGGGGACTACAATGAGCAGTTCTTC. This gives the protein CASSKERYGDYNEQFF.

The CDR3 loop is CASSRQLTKAYSGANVLTF. The CDR3 region has the DNA TGTGCCAGCAGCCGGCAGCTTACTAAAGCCTACTCTGGGGCCAACGTCCTGACTTTC. V gene TRBV7-6 combines with J gene TRBJ2-6; unclear D gene. CDR3 length equals 19 residues. The V end was cut by 5 bases, the J end by 0 bases, with 20 bases between. CDR1 and CDR2 from the germline V gene are SGHVS and FNYEAQ.